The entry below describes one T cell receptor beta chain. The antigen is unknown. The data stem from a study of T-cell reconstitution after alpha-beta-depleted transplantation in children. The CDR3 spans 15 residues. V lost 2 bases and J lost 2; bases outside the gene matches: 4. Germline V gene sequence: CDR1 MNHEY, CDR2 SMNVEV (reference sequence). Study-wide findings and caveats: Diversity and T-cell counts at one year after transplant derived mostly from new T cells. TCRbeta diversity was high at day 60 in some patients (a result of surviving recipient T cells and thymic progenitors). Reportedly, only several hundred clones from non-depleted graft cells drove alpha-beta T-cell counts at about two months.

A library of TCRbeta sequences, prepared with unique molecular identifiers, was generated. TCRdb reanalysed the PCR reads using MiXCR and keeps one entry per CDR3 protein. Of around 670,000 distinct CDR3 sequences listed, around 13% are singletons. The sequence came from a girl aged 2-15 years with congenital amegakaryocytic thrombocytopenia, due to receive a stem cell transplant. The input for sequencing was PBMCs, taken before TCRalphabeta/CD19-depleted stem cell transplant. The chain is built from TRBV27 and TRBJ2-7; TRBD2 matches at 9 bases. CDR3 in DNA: TGTGCCAGCAGTTTAGTCGGCGGGAGGGCCTACGAGCAGTACTTC. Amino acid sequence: CASSLVGGRAYEQYF.